This T cell receptor beta chain was sequenced in a study of T cells in Graves' hyperthyroidism and ophthalmopathy. Each diagnosis drew on symptoms, thyroxine, TRAb, thyroid ultrasound and orbital computed tomography findings. Note on this clonotype: Its matching antigen is unknown.

The investigators amplified TCR beta CDR3 regions from RNA transcripts. The HTBI primer set served for first-round RT-PCR of the TCR CDR3. TCRdb ran MiXCR on the multiplex PCR reads and lists one entry per CDR3 protein. The sample lists about 640,000 distinct CDR3 sequences, less than 25% occurring once. This CDR3 has 16 amino acids. Germline lookup yields CDR1 SEHNR and CDR2 FQNEAQ (reference sequence). Study observations and caveats: By a 13 V-J model, ophthalmopathy was set apart from stable hyperthyroidism. The model's output predicted ophthalmopathy at a median of about 5.9 months prior to onset.

This clonotype was sampled from a man under 40 with Graves' ophthalmopathy. The sequenced sample was blood. The chain links TRBV7-9 to TRBJ2-7, with 10 bases lining up with TRBD1. The J call may not be correct, given that the DNA end is closer to TRBJ2-1. The CDR3 DNA reads as TGTGCCAGCAGCTTATACTCAAGACAGGGGGCTTACGAGCAGTTCTTC. It yields the protein CASSLYSRQGAYEQFF.